What follows are 27 T cell receptor beta chains derived from one specimen sequenced in a study of blood T cell repertoires in COVID-19. Produced via immunoSEQ multiplex PCR; TCRdb's table is partial and in-frame only. The data hold 90,000 to 100,000 clones, with roughly 90% observed a single time. Specimen: peripheral blood. These receptors were collected from a man aged 50 or older with COVID-19, enrolled during active disease.

The CDR3 sequence: CASSASGYEQYF. In DNA, the CDR3 is TGTGCCAGCAGTGCATCAGGTTACGAGCAGTACTTC. The chain employs TRBV2 and TRBJ2-7; no clear D. The V end was cut by 4 bases, the J end by 4 bases, with 8 bases between. Germline assignment: CDR1 SNHLY and CDR2 FYNNEI. This CDR3 region has 12 residues. Looking up the rest from reference TRBV2 and TRBJ2-7 gives the full variable domain: EPEVTQTPSHQVTQMGQEVILRCVPISNHLYFYWYRQILGQKVEFLVSFYNNEISEKSEIFDDQFSVERPDGSNFTLKIRSTKLEDSAMYFCASSASGYEQYFGPGTRLTVT.

This rearrangement joins TRBV5-1 to TRBJ1-5; a weak D match, TRBD1 (5 bases). V lost 3 bases, J lost 4 bases, and 14 bases lay in between. The germline V gene has CDR1 SGHRS and CDR2 YFSETQ. The CDR3 consists of 15 residues. CDR3 coding DNA: TGCGCCAGCAGCTCCTCCGGGACTGCTAATCAGCCCCAGCATTTT. This gives the protein CASSSSGTANQPQHF.

V is TRBV7-3 and J is TRBJ2-6, with D perhaps matching TRBD1 (5 bases). The CDR3 runs 16 residues. Germline CDR1 is SGHTA and CDR2 is FQGTGA. Trimming cost V 5 bases and J 0 bases, with 11 bases left between them. CDR3 coding DNA: TGTGCCAGCAGCCCGAGACAGTACTCTGGGGCCAACGTCCTGACTTTC. Amino acid sequence: CASSPRQYSGANVLTF.

The rearrangement joins TRBV6-5 to TRBJ1-2, with D tentatively TRBD1 (5 bases). There are 14 residues in the CDR3. CDR1 and CDR2 (germline): MNHEY, SVGAGI. Between the trimmed V and J ends, which lost 2 bases and 0 bases, there was a span of 7 bases. CDR3 nucleotides: TGTGCCAGCAGTTACATAGGGGCTAACTATGGCTACACCTTC. Amino acids: CASSYIGANYGYTF.

The chain joins TRBV7-9 to TRBJ1-2, with D possibly TRBD1 on 6 matching bases. The CDR3 length is 15 residues. Germline V lookup: CDR1 SEHNR, CDR2 FQNEAQ (reference sequence). V lost 1 base to trimming and J lost 3 bases, with 12 bases between them. For the CDR3, the DNA is TGTGCCAGCAGCTTAGAGGGCAGGGGTGACTATGGCTACACCTTC. Protein product: CASSLEGRGDYGYTF.

This clone was detected only once. The gene calls are TRBV6-6 and TRBJ1-5; D call uncertain. Germline assignment: CDR1 MNHNY and CDR2 SVGAGI (reference sequence). This CDR3 is built from 15 residues. V was pared by 6 bases and J by 0 bases, with 12 bases between. As DNA, the CDR3 is TGTGCCAGCAGCAATACCGAGAATAGCAATCAGCCCCAGCATTTT. Residues: CASSNTENSNQPQHF.

V gene TRBV10-3 combines with J gene TRBJ1-5; 7 bases are a match to TRBD1. Germline V gene data show CDR1 as ENHRY and CDR2 as SYGVKD. Trimming at V came to 11 bases and at J to 7 bases, leaving 23 bases not matched to a gene. This CDR3 has 17 residues. In DNA form, the CDR3 reads TGTGCCTCATCAGTTGCCAATGTTCAGGGGGGAGAGCAGCCCCAGCATTTT. Encoded protein: CASSVANVQGGEQPQHF.

The chain couples TRBV3-1 (or the pseudogene TRBV3-2) to TRBJ1-6; D not certain. The CDR3 length is 13 residues. Trimming cost V 4 bases and J 5 bases, with 6 bases left between them. CDR1 and CDR2 from the germline V gene are LGHDT and YNNKEL (reference sequence). The DNA for the CDR3 is TGTGCCAGCAGCCTCGGAGATAATTCACCCCTCCACTTT. This encodes CASSLGDNSPLHF.

The rearrangement links TRBV5-1 to TRBJ1-1, with 11 bases aligning to TRBD1. V lost 4 bases, J lost 2 bases, and 7 bases stayed unmatched. Germline V gene lookup returns CDR1 SGHRS and CDR2 YFSETQ. The CDR3 runs 16 residues. In DNA, the CDR3 is TGCGCCAGCAGCAACCTTGGGACAGGGGGTAACACTGAAGCTTTCTTT. It translates to CASSNLGTGGNTEAFF.

The rearrangement uses TRBV21-1 and TRBJ1-6; TRBD1 is the table's D call and was not checked against the DNA. TRBV21-1 is listed as a pseudogene. CDR3 length: 16 amino acids. The CDR3 here is CASSRQTGTLGSPLHF. The CDR3 DNA follows: TGTGCCAGCAGCAGACAGACAGGGACTTTAGGCTCACCCCTCCACTTT.

Only a few counts were recorded for this clone. The V gene is TRBV4-2, the J gene TRBJ1-1; 7 bases are shared with TRBD1. V lost 6 bases and J lost 0; bases outside the gene matches: 13. The CDR3 contains 17 residues. The germline V gene encodes CDR1 LGHNA and CDR2 YNFKEQ. The CDR3 DNA reads TGTGCCAGCAGAACAAAGGGGGCAGGGACAATGAACACTGAAGCTTTCTTT. Amino acid sequence: CASRTKGAGTMNTEAFF.

The chain carries TRBV7-2 and TRBJ1-6; D not certain. Trimming left V 5 bases short and J 7 bases short, with 6 bases between. Germline CDR1 SGHTA, CDR2 FQGNSA. The CDR3 runs to 12 residues. CDR3 loop: CASSPFNSPLHF. CDR3 DNA: TGTGCCAGCAGCCCTTTCAATTCACCCCTCCACTTT.

V gene TRBV2 combines with J gene TRBJ2-7; D remains ambiguous. Germline V gene lookup returns CDR1 SNHLY and CDR2 FYNNEI. The CDR3 loop spans 13 amino acids. V lost 2 bases to trimming and J lost 12 bases, with 17 bases between them. The CDR3 region is CASSELYYIALYF. The CDR3 DNA follows: TGTGCCAGCAGTGAACTGTACTATATCGCCTTGTACTTC.

The chain links TRBV5-1 to TRBJ2-7; D is possibly TRBD1 (6 bases). Trimming removed 0 bases at V and 0 bases at J, with 13 bases between. CDR1 and CDR2 from the germline V gene are SGHRS and YFSETQ. The CDR3 sequence is 16 residues long. The CDR3 DNA is TGCGCCAGCAGCTTGGGCCTTTACAGGGACTCCTACGAGCAGTACTTC. Residues: CASSLGLYRDSYEQYF.

The chain carries TRBV28 and TRBJ1-5, with 10 nucleotides matching TRBD1. Germline trimming cut 8 bases from V and 6 bases from J; bases unmatched to any gene: 22. From germline, CDR1 is MDHEN and CDR2 SYDVKM. This CDR3 has 19 residues. The CDR3 DNA is TGTGCCAGCCCCAATGCCGGTGACAGGGGGCTTCTTCAACGTCAGCCCCAGCATTTT. This sequence encodes CASPNAGDRGLLQRQPQHF.

This clone has a single count. V gene TRBV9 combines with J gene TRBJ1-4; D is uncertain. V was pared by 4 bases and J by 8 bases, with 18 bases between. Germline V gene lookup returns CDR1 SGDLS and CDR2 YYNGEE. The CDR3 length is 15 residues. The CDR3 here is CASSSLGAPREKLFF. The DNA of the CDR3 is TGTGCCAGCAGCTCATTGGGAGCCCCTAGGGAAAAACTGTTTTTT.

This clone was detected only once. This rearrangement joins TRBV7-9 to TRBJ1-1; D is perhaps TRBD1 (5 bases). The CDR3 is made up of 13 amino acids. CDR1 is SEHNR, CDR2 FQNEAQ, per germline (reference sequence). V was clipped by 6 bases and J by 4 bases, with 12 bases between them. The CDR3 protein is CASSSSGGTEAFF. Written as DNA, the CDR3 is TGTGCCAGCAGTTCCTCGGGGGGCACTGAAGCTTTCTTT. The complete variable domain, with remaining parts taken from reference TRBV7-9 and TRBJ1-1, reads DTGVSQNPRHKITKRGQNVTFRCDPISEHNRLYWYRQTLGQGPEFLTYFQNEAQLEKSRLLSDRFSAERPKGSFSTLEIQRTEQGDSAMYLCASSSSGGTEAFFGQGTRLTVV.

The V call is TRBV27, the J call TRBJ1-6; D not resolved. The CDR3 has 15 amino acids. Germline CDR1 MNHEY, CDR2 SMNVEV (reference sequence). The V end lost 4 bases, the J end lost 0 bases, and 7 bases lay between the germline ends. The CDR3 DNA is TGTGCCAGCAGTTCGGGGAGCTCCTATAATTCACCCCTCCACTTT. Translating gives CASSSGSSYNSPLHF.

The chain employs TRBV3-1 (or the pseudogene TRBV3-2) and TRBJ2-4, with 8 bases aligning to TRBD1. The CDR3 has 16 residues. With V trimmed by 6 bases and J by 8 bases, 15 bases remained unmatched. Germline V gene data show CDR1 as LGHDT and CDR2 as YNNKEL (reference sequence). The CDR3 loop is CASSLGQGPLTDIQYF. The CDR3 nucleotides are TGTGCCAGCAGTCTTGGACAGGGCCCACTCACGGACATTCAGTACTTC.

This chain connects TRBV20-1 to TRBJ2-1; 11 nucleotides match TRBD2. Germline-derived CDR1 and CDR2 are DFQATT and SNEGSKA (reference sequence). Unmatched junction bases numbered 4, after V lost 3 bases and J lost 6 bases. The CDR3 is made up of 14 amino acids. The CDR3 loop is CSASLLAGGNEQFF. CDR3 bases: TGCAGTGCTAGTCTGCTAGCGGGGGGCAATGAGCAGTTCTTC.

This clone was counted only a few times. V is TRBV27 and J is TRBJ2-7; 7 bases are a match to TRBD1. The CDR3 is 14 amino acids. Germline V lookup: CDR1 MNHEY, CDR2 SMNVEV (reference sequence). V shed 5 bases and J 3 bases; nucleotides not matched to a gene: 7. CDR3 sequence reads: CASSPNRDSYEQYF. CDR3 coding DNA: TGTGCCAGCAGTCCTAACCGGGACAGCTACGAGCAGTACTTC.

This chain connects TRBV30 to TRBJ1-1; possible D gene TRBD1, 5 bases. Germline V lookup: CDR1 GTSNPN, CDR2 SVGIG (reference sequence). Trimming pared 3 bases from V and 14 bases from J, leaving 19 bases between. The CDR3 length is 12 residues. The CDR3 sequence is CAWSFVGEVGFF. DNA of the CDR3: TGTGCCTGGAGCTTTGTGGGGGAGGTGGGCTTCTTT.

V usage is TRBV27 and J usage is TRBJ1-1; 10 positions match TRBD1. The germline V gene encodes CDR1 MNHEY and CDR2 SMNVEV (reference sequence). J gave up 10 bases and V 6 bases, and 8 bases lay outside the gene matches. The CDR3 has 13 residues. The CDR3 reads CASRGQGRTGAFF. CDR3 in DNA: TGTGCCAGCAGGGGACAGGGGCGAACGGGAGCTTTCTTT.

V and J are TRBV2 and TRBJ2-7; no clear D gene. Per the germline V gene, CDR1 is SNHLY and CDR2 is FYNNEI. Trimming shortened V by 7 bases and J by 3 bases, and 7 bases separated the two germline ends. The CDR3 contains 11 residues. The CDR3 DNA sequence: TGTGCCAGCACCATAGACTACGAGCAGTACTTC. As protein: CASTIDYEQYF.

This chain joins TRBV7-3 and TRBJ2-3; maybe TRBD1 (8 bases). CDR1 SGHTA and CDR2 FQGTGA come from the germline V gene. The CDR3 loop spans 14 amino acids. V was clipped by 5 bases and J by 10 bases, with 19 bases between them. CDR3 loop: CASSPGQGGRPQYF. DNA of the CDR3: TGTGCCAGCAGCCCCGGACAGGGAGGGAGGCCGCAGTATTTT. Full variable domain (missing parts from reference TRBV7-3 and TRBJ2-3): GAGVSQTPSNKVTEKGKYVELRCDPISGHTALYWYRQSLGQGPEFLIYFQGTGAADDSGLPNDRFFAVRPEGSVSTLKIQRTERGDSAVYLCASSPGQGGRPQYFGPGTRLTVL.

V gene TRBV7-9 combines with J gene TRBJ1-5; the D gene is possibly TRBD1 (5 bases). Germline assignment: CDR1 SEHNR and CDR2 FQNEAQ (reference sequence). The V and J ends lost 1 base and 3 bases respectively, with 7 bases between them. This CDR3 spans 14 amino acids. CDR3 loop: CASSLGGVNQPQHF. The CDR3 DNA reads TGTGCCAGCAGCTTAGGGGGGGTCAATCAGCCCCAGCATTTT.

This clone came up once. The V and J genes are TRBV6-1 and TRBJ2-2; 10 bases align to TRBD2. The CDR3 is 17 amino acids. The germline V gene encodes CDR1 MNHNS and CDR2 SASEGT. After removal of 3 bases from V and 6 bases from J, the junction contained 10 bases not matched to a gene. For the CDR3, the DNA is TGTGCCAGCAGTGATACTTGGAGCGGGGGGGCCGCCGGGGAGCTGTTTTTT. Protein sequence: CASSDTWSGGAAGELFF.